Listed below are T cell receptor beta chains from one sample, sequenced in a study of blood T cell repertoires in COVID-19. Some clones are missing from TCRdb's copy, which holds only in-frame ones; the method was immunoSEQ multiplex PCR. In the table there are 400,000 to 500,000 clones, approximately 87% of which are singletons. Sequences were obtained from PBMCs or T cells enriched from blood (not recorded which). These receptor sequences come from a woman aged 40 to 49 who had recovered from COVID-19. The CDR3 runs from the conserved cysteine through the conserved F or W. The order of the fields is V gene, D gene, J gene, clone size, CDR3 length, CDR3 DNA, CDR3 protein. The D gene is left open where the match is weak. The size field is filled for only some rows; it gives once, few, many or a size class.

v_call: TRBV12-3/TRBV12-4; d_call: TRBD2; j_call: TRBJ2-1; clone_size: .; cdr3_length: 12; cdr3_nt: TGTGCCAGCAGTAACCTAGCGGGAGGGAAGTTCTTC; cdr3_aa: CASSNLAGGKFF
v_call: TRBV25-1; d_call: .; j_call: TRBJ2-3; clone_size: .; cdr3_length: 15; cdr3_nt: TGTGCCAGCAGTGATGTGGTCGGGAGCACAGATACGCAGTATTTT; cdr3_aa: CASSDVVGSTDTQYF
v_call: TRBV24-1; d_call: TRBD1; j_call: TRBJ1-2; clone_size: .; cdr3_length: 14; cdr3_nt: TGTGCCACCAGTGACACCGACAGGGCCTATGGCTACACCTTC; cdr3_aa: CATSDTDRAYGYTF
v_call: TRBV9; d_call: .; j_call: TRBJ2-7; clone_size: .; cdr3_length: 15; cdr3_nt: TGTGCCAGCAGCGTAGATCCGGTAAGCTCCTACGAGCAGTACTTC; cdr3_aa: CASSVDPVSSYEQYF
v_call: TRBV15; d_call: .; j_call: TRBJ2-1; clone_size: .; cdr3_length: 15; cdr3_nt: TGTGCCACCAGCAGAGATTCCGGTGTCTACAATGAGCAGTTCTTC; cdr3_aa: CATSRDSGVYNEQFF
v_call: TRBV6-2/TRBV6-3; d_call: TRBD1; j_call: TRBJ2-7; clone_size: few; cdr3_length: 15; cdr3_nt: TGTGCCAGCAGTAGACCCGGGACAGGGAGGGGTGAGCAGTACTTC; cdr3_aa: CASSRPGTGRGEQYF
v_call: TRBV29-1; d_call: .; j_call: TRBJ1-1; clone_size: .; cdr3_length: 13; cdr3_nt: TGCAGCGTTGAAGACAGGTCGAACACTGAAGCTTTCTTT; cdr3_aa: CSVEDRSNTEAFF
v_call: TRBV10-1; d_call: TRBD2; j_call: TRBJ2-2; clone_size: .; cdr3_length: 16; cdr3_nt: TGCGCCAGCAGTGAGTCTCGGGCTAGCGGCACCGGGGAGCTGTTTTTT; cdr3_aa: CASSESRASGTGELFF
v_call: TRBV3-1/TRBV3-2; d_call: .; j_call: TRBJ1-1; clone_size: few; cdr3_length: 17; cdr3_nt: TGTGCCAGCAGCCAACCACCCCCGGGGTTCATGAACACTGAAGCTTTCTTT; cdr3_aa: CASSQPPPGFMNTEAFF
v_call: TRBV5-1; d_call: TRBD1; j_call: TRBJ1-1; clone_size: .; cdr3_length: 15; cdr3_nt: TGCGCCAGCAGCGGCTACAGGGGGCGCGTCACTGAAGCTTTCTTT; cdr3_aa: CASSGYRGRVTEAFF
v_call: TRBV11-2; d_call: TRBD1; j_call: TRBJ1-2; clone_size: .; cdr3_length: 15; cdr3_nt: TGTGCCAGCAGCTTAGGCCAGGGACAGGAAGGTTCCTACACCTTC; cdr3_aa: CASSLGQGQEGSYTF
v_call: TRBV27; d_call: .; j_call: TRBJ1-1; clone_size: .; cdr3_length: 18; cdr3_nt: TGTGCCAGCAGTTTTCGAGCGGGGGCATACACGATGAACACTGAAGCTTTCTTT; cdr3_aa: CASSFRAGAYTMNTEAFF
v_call: TRBV12-5; d_call: .; j_call: TRBJ2-4; clone_size: .; cdr3_length: 17; cdr3_nt: TGTGCTAGTGGTTTGGTCCCCAGGGGAGTCGCCAAAAACATTCAGTACTTC; cdr3_aa: CASGLVPRGVAKNIQYF
v_call: TRBV7-9; d_call: .; j_call: TRBJ1-1; clone_size: .; cdr3_length: 14; cdr3_nt: TGTGCCAGCAGCTTGAGCGGGGGGAACACTGAAGCTTTCTTT; cdr3_aa: CASSLSGGNTEAFF
v_call: TRBV4-3; d_call: .; j_call: TRBJ1-4; clone_size: .; cdr3_length: 13; cdr3_nt: TGCGCCAGCAGCCTCGGGGGTAGGAGTGAACTGTTTTTT; cdr3_aa: CASSLGGRSELFF
v_call: TRBV5-1; d_call: .; j_call: TRBJ2-3; clone_size: .; cdr3_length: 16; cdr3_nt: TGCGCCAGCAGCTTGGGTGAAGGGGCTGCCTCAGATACGCAGTATTTT; cdr3_aa: CASSLGEGAASDTQYF
v_call: TRBV27; d_call: .; j_call: TRBJ2-5; clone_size: .; cdr3_length: 14; cdr3_nt: TGTGCCAGCAGTTTATATCCCCGGGGGGAGACCCAGTACTTC; cdr3_aa: CASSLYPRGETQYF
v_call: TRBV29-1; d_call: TRBD2; j_call: TRBJ2-1; clone_size: .; cdr3_length: 20; cdr3_nt: TGCAGCGTTGGCCCCGTGTCCCCTAGCGGGAGGGCCTTGGGTTACAATGAGCAGTTCTTC; cdr3_aa: CSVGPVSPSGRALGYNEQFF
v_call: TRBV5-5; d_call: .; j_call: TRBJ1-5; clone_size: once; cdr3_length: 13; cdr3_nt: TGTGCCAGCAGCTTGAGCAGCAATCAGCCCCAGCATTTT; cdr3_aa: CASSLSSNQPQHF
v_call: TRBV15; d_call: .; j_call: TRBJ1-4; clone_size: .; cdr3_length: 15; cdr3_nt: TGTGCCACCAGCATCCACGGAGCAACTAATGAAAAACTGTTTTTT; cdr3_aa: CATSIHGATNEKLFF
v_call: TRBV11-2; d_call: .; j_call: TRBJ2-2; clone_size: .; cdr3_length: 15; cdr3_nt: TGTGCCAGCAGCCCCGCCTCGAATGGCGGCGGGGAGCTGTTTTTT; cdr3_aa: CASSPASNGGGELFF
v_call: TRBV9; d_call: .; j_call: TRBJ1-1; clone_size: .; cdr3_length: 15; cdr3_nt: TGTGCCAGCAGCGTTACCGGGACTTTGAACACTGAAGCTTTCTTT; cdr3_aa: CASSVTGTLNTEAFF
v_call: TRBV7-2; d_call: TRBD1; j_call: TRBJ2-7; clone_size: once; cdr3_length: 15; cdr3_nt: TGTGCCAGCAGCTCCCAGGACAGGGTGGCCGGCGAGCAGTACTTC; cdr3_aa: CASSSQDRVAGEQYF
v_call: TRBV6-1; d_call: .; j_call: TRBJ2-1; clone_size: .; cdr3_length: 15; cdr3_nt: TGTGCCAGCAGTGAATTTCGCGGGACCGGGAATGAGCAGTTCTTC; cdr3_aa: CASSEFRGTGNEQFF
v_call: TRBV6-5; d_call: TRBD2; j_call: TRBJ2-7; clone_size: .; cdr3_length: 14; cdr3_nt: TGTGCCATTAAGATGGGACTAGCGGCCTACGAGCAGTACTTC; cdr3_aa: CAIKMGLAAYEQYF
v_call: TRBV5-6; d_call: .; j_call: TRBJ1-1; clone_size: .; cdr3_length: 12; cdr3_nt: TGTGCCAGCAGCTTCTCAGGCACTGAAGCTTTCTTT; cdr3_aa: CASSFSGTEAFF
v_call: TRBV11-3; d_call: .; j_call: TRBJ2-2; clone_size: .; cdr3_length: 17; cdr3_nt: TGTGCCAGCAGCTTAGACCCTGAGGCCCGCCTTGCCGGGGAGCTGTTTTTT; cdr3_aa: CASSLDPEARLAGELFF
v_call: TRBV7-8; d_call: TRBD1; j_call: TRBJ1-1; clone_size: .; cdr3_length: 18; cdr3_nt: TGTGCCAGCAGCTTACTTTTTCTAGACAGGGGCAAACCCCGTGAAGCTTTCTTT; cdr3_aa: CASSLLFLDRGKPREAFF